What follows are 21 T cell receptor beta chains derived from one specimen sequenced in a study of T cells after yellow fever vaccination. TCRdb fed the 5' RACE reads into MiXCR, producing one record per CDR3 protein. The top ten clones hold over 12% of a sample with approximately 550,000 distinct CDR3 sequences, 13% of them seen once. The sample here was PBMCs, taken on the day of the yellow fever booster vaccination. Receptors originate from a man aged 25-45 years who received the YFV17D yellow fever vaccine.

The rearrangement links TRBV20-1 to TRBJ2-3; 8 positions agree with TRBD1. V was pared by 7 bases and J by 3 bases, with 6 bases of the junction left unmatched. From germline, CDR1 is DFQATT and CDR2 SNEGSKA (reference sequence). The CDR3 length is 13 residues. The CDR3 DNA reads TGCAGTGTGGGGAACAGGGGGACAGATACGCAGTATTTT. It is translated as CSVGNRGTDTQYF.

The chain couples TRBV4-2 to TRBJ1-2; D not resolved. The CDR3 runs to 11 residues. The V gene lost 0 bases and the J gene lost 12 bases, with 8 bases spanning the gap. CDR1 LGHNA and CDR2 YNFKEQ come from the germline V gene. The CDR3 coding sequence is TGTGCCAGCAGCCAAGATGGAGAGAACACCTTC. Translated: CASSQDGENTF.

V and J are TRBV19 and TRBJ1-5; maybe TRBD1 (5 bases). The germline V and J ends were trimmed by 3 bases and 1 base, with 7 bases remaining between them. This CDR3 region has 14 residues. From germline, CDR1 is LNHDA and CDR2 SQIVND (reference sequence). In nucleotides, the CDR3 is TGTGCCAGTAGTATCGGGGGAAGCAATCAGCCCCAGCATTTT. It codes for CASSIGGSNQPQHF.

This clonotype has only a few counts. The J gene is TRBJ2-7, the V gene TRBV10-2; D is unclear. Germline-derived CDR1 and CDR2 are WSHSY and SAAADI. The length of the CDR3 is 13 residues. V dropped 3 bases and J dropped 3 bases, with 9 bases sitting between them. The DNA for the CDR3 is TGCGCCAGCAGTGATTTGGCTGGCTACGAGCAGTACTTC. Protein sequence: CASSDLAGYEQYF.

V and J are TRBV20-1 and TRBJ2-3, with 8 bases aligning to TRBD2. This CDR3 contains 16 residues. Germline V gene data show CDR1 as DFQATT and CDR2 as SNEGSKA (reference sequence). Trimming cost V 2 bases and J 1 base; bases outside gene matches: 8. The CDR3 nucleotides read TGCAGTGCTAGATCCGGAGCGGGAGATCGCACAGATACGCAGTATTTT. Its protein is CSARSGAGDRTDTQYF.

Many counts were recorded for this clonotype. V gene TRBV20-1 combines with J gene TRBJ2-5, with 7 bases aligning to TRBD2. Trimming at V came to 4 bases and at J to 5 bases, leaving 7 bases not matched to a gene. Germline CDR1 is DFQATT and CDR2 is SNEGSKA (reference sequence). The CDR3 covers 13 residues. CDR3 protein: CSAIAGWAETQYF. Written as DNA, the CDR3 is TGCAGTGCTATAGCGGGTTGGGCGGAGACCCAGTACTTC.

CDR3 residues: CASSADIRVGNTIYF. DNA of the CDR3: TGTGCCAGCAGCGCCGACATAAGGGTGGGGAACACCATATATTTT. The chain links TRBV12-3 or TRBV12-4 to TRBJ1-3; D ambiguous. The V end was cut by 6 bases, the J end by 7 bases, with 19 bases between. The CDR3 loop spans 15 amino acids.

The chain joins TRBV4-2 to TRBJ2-7, with D possibly matching TRBD2 (6 bases). Germline values: CDR1 LGHNA, CDR2 YNFKEQ. With 0 bases removed from V and 3 bases from J, the gap between germline ends came to 9 bases. The CDR3 is 14 amino acids. The CDR3 sequence: CASSQDVRDYEQYF. The CDR3 region has the DNA TGTGCCAGCAGCCAAGATGTGCGGGACTACGAGCAGTACTTC.

V and J are TRBV27 and TRBJ2-2; the match to TRBD2 covers 14 bases. The V and J ends lost 3 bases and 5 bases, in that order; junction bases with no gene match: 8. CDR1 and CDR2 (germline): MNHEY, SMNVEV (reference sequence). CDR3 length: 18 residues. This chain's CDR3 is CASSFRLRLAGGTGELFF. The CDR3 DNA sequence: TGTGCCAGCAGTTTCCGACTTCGACTAGCGGGAGGGACCGGGGAGCTGTTTTTT.

This clonotype was detected only a few times. As DNA, the CDR3 is TGTGCCAGCAGCCAACGGGGGGGCCCGAACACTGAAGCTTTCTTT. Its protein is CASSQRGGPNTEAFF. The chain joins TRBV3-1 to TRBJ1-1, with D maybe TRBD1 (6 bases). The CDR3 extends over 15 amino acids. Germline values: CDR1 LGHDT, CDR2 YNNKEL (reference sequence). V was clipped by 2 bases and J by 1 base, with 11 bases between them.

This clonotype was counted only a few times. This rearrangement joins TRBV11-2 to TRBJ2-7; tentative D call: TRBD2 (5 bases). V dropped 0 bases and J dropped 0 bases, with 15 bases sitting between them. In germline, CDR1 is SGHAT, CDR2 FQNNGV. This CDR3 spans 17 amino acids. CDR3 DNA sequence: TGTGCCAGCAGCTTAGAGATGGGAGTGGGCTCCTCCTACGAGCAGTACTTC. Its protein product is CASSLEMGVGSSYEQYF.

This sequence joins TRBV4-3 and TRBJ2-5; tentatively, D is TRBD2 (6 bases). CDR1 is LGHNA, CDR2 YSLEER, per germline. CDR3 length: 16 residues. V lost 2 bases and J lost 5, with 18 bases in between. CDR3 region: CASSQNTAWGEETQYF. The CDR3 DNA follows: TGCGCCAGCAGCCAAAATACCGCGTGGGGGGAGGAGACCCAGTACTTC.

This clonotype turned up a few times. This sequence joins TRBV6-2 or TRBV6-3 and TRBJ2-1; D is ambiguous. Trimming left V 0 bases short and J 10 bases short, with 19 bases between. CDR3 length: 16 residues. The germline CDR1 and CDR2 sequences are MNHEY and SVGEGT. This CDR3 reads CASSYSPRIDRKEQFF. In DNA, the CDR3 is TGTGCCAGCAGTTACTCGCCGAGAATCGACCGAAAGGAGCAGTTCTTC.

This clonotype occurred many times. The chain employs TRBV27 and TRBJ1-5, with D possibly being TRBD1 (6 bases). Per germline, CDR1 MNHEY and CDR2 SMNVEV (reference sequence). The CDR3 covers 13 residues. V was pared by 5 bases and J by 5 bases, with 10 bases between. The CDR3 here is CASSPTGHQPQHF. The CDR3 DNA reads TGTGCCAGCAGTCCAACAGGGCATCAGCCCCAGCATTTT.

A few counts support this clonotype. This chain links TRBV5-5 with TRBJ1-5; D is uncertain. Trimming pared 2 bases from V and 6 bases from J, leaving 6 bases between. CDR1 and CDR2 (germline): SGHKS, YYEKEE (reference sequence). The CDR3 sequence is 12 residues long. The CDR3 DNA reads as TGTGCCAGCAGCTTCTTCTCTCAGCCCCAGCATTTT. This gives the protein CASSFFSQPQHF. The complete variable domain, with remaining parts taken from reference TRBV5-5 and TRBJ1-5, reads DAGVTQSPTHLIKTRGQQVTLRCSPISGHKSVSWYQQVLGQGPQFIFQYYEKEERGRGNFPDRFSARQFPNYSSELNVNALLLGDSALYLCASSFFSQPQHFGDGTRLSIL.

This clonotype turned up a few times. V is TRBV5-4 and J is TRBJ1-1; TRBD1 might be the D (5 bases). The CDR3 extends over 14 amino acids. The V and J ends lost 5 bases and 2 bases respectively, with 13 bases between them. Germline assignment: CDR1 SGHNT and CDR2 YYREEE (reference sequence). The CDR3 loop is CASSSGATNTEAFF. Here the CDR3 DNA reads TGTGCCAGCAGTAGCGGGGCAACCAACACTGAAGCTTTCTTT.

This clonotype was detected only a few times. The J gene is TRBJ2-1, the V gene TRBV11-1; 7 bases match TRBD2. CDR3 length equals 15 residues. In germline, CDR1 is SGHAT, CDR2 FQDESV (reference sequence). J gave up 3 bases and V 3 bases, and 5 bases lay outside the gene matches. This chain's CDR3 is CASSFEAGNYNEQFF. The CDR3 nucleotides read TGTGCCAGCAGCTTCGAAGCGGGGAACTACAATGAGCAGTTCTTC.

The chain carries TRBV12-3 or TRBV12-4 and TRBJ2-2; 8 bases agree with TRBD1. V was pared by 7 bases and J by 5 bases, with 9 bases of the junction left unmatched. This CDR3 region has 15 residues. CDR3 nucleotide sequence: TGTGCCAGCAATGACAGGGGCGACTTTACCGGGGAGCTGTTTTTT. This gives the protein CASNDRGDFTGELFF.

This clonotype was detected a few times. The chain links TRBV20-1 to TRBJ1-6; D might be TRBD1 (5 bases). This CDR3 is 16 amino acids long. In germline, CDR1 is DFQATT, CDR2 SNEGSKA (reference sequence). Trimming stripped 0 bases from V and 1 base from J, with 10 bases between. CDR3 DNA sequence: TGCAGTGCTAGAGACAGGGTTAAGTCCTATAATTCACCCCTCCACTTT. It specifies CSARDRVKSYNSPLHF.

This chain links TRBV29-1 with TRBJ2-3, with D possibly matching TRBD1 (6 bases). Germline-derived CDR1 and CDR2 are SQVTM and ANQGSEA. V lost 7 bases to trimming and J lost 4 bases, with 12 bases between them. This CDR3 contains 12 residues. The CDR3 protein is CSGRSGADTQYF. The CDR3, as DNA: TGCAGCGGTCGGTCAGGGGCAGATACGCAGTATTTT.

The chain employs TRBV6-5 and TRBJ2-6; D not resolved. The CDR3 is 15 residues long. The V and J ends lost 4 bases and 0 bases respectively, with 7 bases between them. CDR1 MNHEY and CDR2 SVGAGI come from the germline V gene. The CDR3 protein is CASSSRSSGANVLTF. The CDR3 region has the DNA TGTGCCAGCAGTTCCCGTAGCTCTGGGGCCAACGTCCTGACTTTC.